The source of this T cell receptor beta chain is a study of blood T cell repertoires in COVID-19. Turning to the study itself: Both acute and convalescent COVID-19 samples were obtained from the United States, Italy and Spain. From T cells, B-cell-depleted T cells, or PBMCs came the material, which was cDNA or gDNA.

Source study methods: The assay estimated nucleated cells by amplifying reference gene primers. Clones were sequenced by immunoSEQ multiplex PCR, and TCRdb holds only the in-frame ones, with some missing. V and J calls and clone size are copied from that table; D and trimming were computed from the DNA. The sample has under 200,000 clones, about 87% seen once; the top ten hold approximately 3.3%. This CDR3 is 12 amino acids long. With V trimmed by 0 bases and J by 14 bases, 3 bases remained unmatched. CDR1 ENHRY and CDR2 SYGVKD come from the germline V gene. V and J are TRBV10-3 and TRBJ1-4, with 7 bases lining up with TRBD1. The receptor comes from a man aged 18 to 35 with active or convalescent COVID-19. The sample was peripheral blood. The CDR3: CAISESGDSLFF. The DNA for the CDR3 is TGTGCCATCAGTGAGTCGGGGGACAGTCTGTTTTTT.